The present T cell receptor (beta chain) was sequenced within a study of blood T cell repertoires in COVID-19. Study-wide context: Samples taken during acute and convalescent COVID-19 were collected in the United States, Italy and Spain.

The V gene's germline CDR1 is GTSNPN and CDR2 SVGIG (reference sequence). The trim removed 0 bases at V and 5 bases at J, leaving 4 bases unmatched. This CDR3 is built from 14 residues. TCRdb's copy holds only in-frame clones and misses some; the assay was immunoSEQ multiplex PCR. Among approximately 50,000 clones, less than 90% were seen once, and the ten largest hold 10%. The clonotype originates from a human donor in a cohort sampled during active COVID-19. V gene TRBV30 combines with J gene TRBJ1-3; 7 bases line up with TRBD1. Sequenced: peripheral blood. The CDR3 DNA sequence: TGTGCCTGGAGTGTTACAGGGGCTAGAAACACCATATATTTT. Translation: CAWSVTGARNTIYF.